Presented here are 24 T cell receptor beta chains from one specimen sequenced in a study of beta chain features in type 1 diabetes. The study reverse transcribed the entire isolated RNA, so it sequenced expressed TCRB transcripts. The repertoire was sequenced with immunoSEQ multiplex PCR; TCRdb's copy has only in-frame clones and lacks some. This table holds 390,000 or so clones, roughly 14% found once. The sample consisted of naive CD4+ T cells from blood. All receptors derive from a man aged 25 to 40 in good health.

The V and J genes are TRBV30 and TRBJ2-5; no definite D call. V was pared by 1 base and J by 0 bases, with 9 bases between. This CDR3 has 14 residues. CDR1 is GTSNPN, CDR2 SVGIG, per germline (reference sequence). The CDR3 region is CAWSDTPYQETQYF. The CDR3 bases are TGTGCCTGGAGTGATACCCCGTACCAAGAGACCCAGTACTTC.

This clone was counted between two and nine times. The chain combines TRBV4-3 with TRBJ1-2; maybe TRBD1 (5 bases). The germline gives CDR1 LGHNA, CDR2 YSLEER. There are 14 residues in the CDR3. Trimming left V 1 base short and J 4 bases short, with 10 bases between. The CDR3 nucleotides are TGCGCCAGCAGCCAAGTGCAGGGCCCCTATGGCTACACCTTC. This codes for CASSQVQGPYGYTF.

The table lists this clone with a few counts. The chain carries TRBV5-4 and TRBJ2-1; TRBD2 agrees at 15 bases. Germline V gene data show CDR1 as SGHNT and CDR2 as YYREEE (reference sequence). This CDR3 is 16 amino acids long. V trimming: 4 bases; J trimming: 7 bases; junction bases outside the gene matches: 6. The CDR3 DNA reads TGTGCCAGCAGCCCACAGGGACTAGCGGGAGGTAATGAGCAGTTCTTC. It specifies CASSPQGLAGGNEQFF.

This clone came up a few times. This chain connects TRBV5-4 to TRBJ2-5; 10 bases align to TRBD1. The CDR3 is made up of 14 amino acids. The germline V gene encodes CDR1 SGHNT and CDR2 YYREEE (reference sequence). V lost 6 bases, J lost 4 bases, and 6 bases stayed unmatched. The CDR3 nucleotides are TGTGCCAGCAACTCAGACAGGGGGCGAGAGACCCAGTACTTC. Translated, it gives CASNSDRGRETQYF.

This clone was observed a handful of times. This chain uses TRBV19 with TRBJ2-1, with D unclear. CDR1 LNHDA and CDR2 SQIVND come from the germline V gene (reference sequence). There are 13 residues in the CDR3. V was cut by 8 bases and J by 0 bases, with 8 bases left in between. This CDR3 is CASRPVSYNEQFF. DNA of the CDR3: TGTGCCAGTCGCCCAGTCTCCTACAATGAGCAGTTCTTC.

In this sample, this clone turned up many times. The J gene is TRBJ2-1, the V gene TRBV23-1; 10 bases are a match to TRBD2. TRBV23-1 is an ORF, with its function uncertain. Trimming removed 6 bases from V and 3 bases from J; junction bases left unmatched: 5. This CDR3 spans 15 amino acids. The CDR3 region has the DNA TGCGCCAGCAGGAAAAGACTAGCGGGCTACAATGAGCAGTTCTTC. Encoded protein: CASRKRLAGYNEQFF.

This clone has a handful of counts. In the same sample, other DNA sequences code for this CDR3. The chain employs TRBV2 and TRBJ2-6; D gene uncertain. Trimming cost V 3 bases and J 1 base, with 1 base left between them. This CDR3 has 13 residues. Germline V gene lookup returns CDR1 SNHLY and CDR2 FYNNEI. The CDR3 sequence: CASSDSGANVLTF. CDR3 nucleotide sequence: TGTGCCAGCAGTGATTCTGGGGCCAACGTCCTGACTTTC.

The chain links TRBV7-9 to TRBJ2-7, with unresolved D. This CDR3 contains 16 residues. Trimming removed 1 base from V and 0 bases from J, with 13 bases in between. CDR1 is SEHNR and CDR2 is FQNEAQ in the germline V gene (reference sequence). CDR3 protein: CASSLVRLGSSYEQYF. CDR3 DNA sequence: TGTGCCAGCAGCTTAGTAAGGCTGGGAAGCTCCTACGAGCAGTACTTC.

J is TRBJ2-5 and V is TRBV4-3, with TRBD1 as a possible D gene (6 bases). Deletions cut 1 base from V and 5 bases from J, with 14 bases between. This CDR3 is 15 amino acids long. The germline V gene encodes CDR1 LGHNA and CDR2 YSLEER. The CDR3 DNA follows: TGCGCCAGCAGCCAAGCAATTTCAGGGGTTGAGACCCAGTACTTC. This translates into CASSQAISGVETQYF.

The J gene is TRBJ1-3, the V gene TRBV15, with D unclear. The V gene lost 0 bases and the J gene lost 9 bases, with 9 bases spanning the gap. Germline loops: CDR1 LNHNV, CDR2 YYDKDF (reference sequence). The CDR3 extends over 13 amino acids. The CDR3 loop is CATSRDTEGTIYF. CDR3 bases: TGTGCCACCAGCAGAGATACGGAGGGCACCATATATTTT.

This sequence joins TRBV18 and TRBJ2-5; D tentatively fits TRBD1 or TRBD2 (7 bases each). Trimming cost V 6 bases and J 2 bases, with 13 bases left between them. The CDR3 is 14 residues long. The germline V gene has CDR1 KGHSH and CDR2 LQKENI. In nucleotides, the CDR3 is TGTGCCAGCTCCCAAGCGGGACAGCAAGAGACCCAGTACTTC. It yields the protein CASSQAGQQETQYF.

The J gene is TRBJ1-5, the V gene TRBV4-3, with a weak D call TRBD1 (5 bases). CDR3 length: 18 amino acids. Germline V gene sequence: CDR1 LGHNA, CDR2 YSLEER. With 1 base removed from V and 6 bases from J, the gap between germline ends came to 22 bases. The CDR3 region has the DNA TGCGCCAGCAGCCAAGCAATAAGTGTAAAGGGGCGGATTCAGCCCCAGCATTTT. It specifies CASSQAISVKGRIQPQHF.

The genes are TRBV7-3 and TRBJ2-1; 11 bases map to TRBD2. The germline CDR1 and CDR2 sequences are SGHTA and FQGTGA. Trimming at V came to 3 bases and at J to 8 bases, leaving 9 bases not matched to a gene. The CDR3 covers 16 residues. This CDR3 is CASSFTTSGIMDEQFF. DNA for the CDR3: TGTGCCAGCAGCTTCACGACTAGCGGGATTATGGATGAGCAGTTCTTC.

The V call is TRBV19, the J call TRBJ2-7, with D unclear. Per the germline V gene, CDR1 is LNHDA and CDR2 is SQIVND (reference sequence). V was cut by 5 bases and J by 0 bases, with 11 bases left in between. This CDR3 contains 14 residues. CDR3 bases: TGTGCCAGTAGTGGGAAGACGCACTCCTACGAGCAGTACTTC. It translates to CASSGKTHSYEQYF.

This chain joins TRBV7-6 and TRBJ2-3; a weak D match, TRBD2 (5 bases). V was shortened by 1 base and J by 2 bases, with 7 bases between the two germline ends. The length of the CDR3 is 14 residues. Germline values: CDR1 SGHVS, CDR2 FNYEAQ. The DNA for the CDR3 is TGTGCCAGCAGCTTAGTGGGAGACACAGATACGCAGTATTTT. It translates to CASSLVGDTDTQYF.

The CDR3 is CASSLRGLYNEQFF. In DNA, the CDR3 is TGTGCCAGCAGCTTAAGGGGCCTTTACAATGAGCAGTTCTTC. The chain employs TRBV5-4 and TRBJ2-1, with a weak D call TRBD1 (5 bases). The CDR3 spans 14 residues. Germline CDR1 and CDR2: SGHNT and YYREEE (reference sequence). Between the trimmed V and J ends, which lost 2 bases and 4 bases, there was a span of 10 bases.

V is TRBV30 and J is TRBJ2-4; no clear D gene. Germline CDR1 GTSNPN, CDR2 SVGIG (reference sequence). The CDR3 is 14 residues long. Trimming stripped 0 bases from V and 6 bases from J, with 12 bases between. DNA of the CDR3: TGTGCCTGGAGTGTACGGCTAGTCGGAAACATTCAGTACTTC. Translating it yields CAWSVRLVGNIQYF.

This clone was observed a handful of times. The chain is built from TRBV14 and TRBJ2-2, with a tentative D call TRBD2 (6 bases). Trimming pared 4 bases from V and 6 bases from J, leaving 15 bases between. The germline CDR1 and CDR2 sequences are SGHDN and FVKESK. The CDR3 contains 15 residues. CDR3 region: CASSRPGLWSGELFF. The CDR3 DNA follows: TGTGCCAGCAGCCGACCGGGACTTTGGTCCGGGGAGCTGTTTTTT. Drawing the rest from reference TRBV14 and TRBJ2-2, the complete variable domain is EAGVTQFPSHSVIEKGQTVTLRCDPISGHDNLYWYRRVMGKEIKFLLHFVKESKQDESGMPNNRFLAERTGGTYSTLKVQPAELEDSGVYFCASSRPGLWSGELFFGEGSRLTVL.

CDR3 nucleotides: TGTGCCAGCAAGACAGGGACCGAGACCCAGTACTTC. The encoded protein is CASKTGTETQYF. The V gene is TRBV18, the J gene TRBJ2-5; 7 positions agree with TRBD1. CDR3 length: 12 amino acids. Trimming took 8 bases from V and 5 from J; bases not matched to a gene: 5. CDR1 KGHSH and CDR2 LQKENI come from the germline V gene.

This clone was counted between two and nine times. This chain uses TRBV7-9 with TRBJ2-5; D is possibly TRBD2 (6 bases). The CDR3 is made up of 14 amino acids. V lost 2 bases, J lost 5 bases, and 12 bases lay in between. Germline values: CDR1 SEHNR, CDR2 FQNEAQ (reference sequence). Here the CDR3 reads CASSLSKGRETQYF. The CDR3 region has the DNA TGTGCCAGCAGCTTATCGAAGGGGAGGGAGACCCAGTACTTC. Variable domain in full (rest from reference TRBV7-9 and TRBJ2-5): DTGVSQNPRHKITKRGQNVTFRCDPISEHNRLYWYRQTLGQGPEFLTYFQNEAQLEKSRLLSDRFSAERPKGSFSTLEIQRTEQGDSAMYLCASSLSKGRETQYFGPGTRLLVL.

A few counts support this clone. V is TRBV9 and J is TRBJ2-1; 7 bases align to TRBD2. V lost 7 bases and J lost 5; bases outside the gene matches: 6. The germline V gene has CDR1 SGDLS and CDR2 YYNGEE. This CDR3 is 13 amino acids long. The CDR3 DNA is TGTGCCAGCTCCGGGACTACCAACAATGAGCAGTTCTTC. Translated, it gives CASSGTTNNEQFF.

This clone was seen more than once but under ten times. V and J are TRBV29-1 and TRBJ2-3; D not resolved. This CDR3 region has 11 residues. Germline values: CDR1 SQVTM, CDR2 ANQGSEA. Trimming took off 8 bases at V and 4 bases at J, with 10 bases between the two ends. In DNA, the CDR3 is TGCAGCTGCTGGGTGGCAGATACGCAGTATTTT. Its protein is CSCWVADTQYF.

The chain combines TRBV4-3 with TRBJ2-3; weak D call: TRBD2 (7 bases). The CDR3 covers 16 residues. CDR1 and CDR2 from the germline V gene are LGHNA and YSLEER. V was clipped by 6 bases and J by 3 bases, with 19 bases between them. The CDR3, as DNA: TGCGCCAGCAGTCCCGCCGGGGGGCGAGGGACAGATACGCAGTATTTT. This translates into CASSPAGGRGTDTQYF.

This clone was seen a handful of times. This sequence joins TRBV14 and TRBJ2-1; TRBD2 matches at 7 bases. The V segment lost 8 bases and the J segment 9 bases; nucleotides outside the gene matches: 10. The CDR3 contains 13 residues. Germline values: CDR1 SGHDN, CDR2 FVKESK. In nucleotides, the CDR3 is TGTGCCAGCGGAGTTGCGGGAGCGGCTGAGCAGTTCTTC. Translation gives CASGVAGAAEQFF. The full variable domain, completed using reference TRBV14 and TRBJ2-1, is EAGVTQFPSHSVIEKGQTVTLRCDPISGHDNLYWYRRVMGKEIKFLLHFVKESKQDESGMPNNRFLAERTGGTYSTLKVQPAELEDSGVYFCASGVAGAAEQFFGPGTRLTVL.